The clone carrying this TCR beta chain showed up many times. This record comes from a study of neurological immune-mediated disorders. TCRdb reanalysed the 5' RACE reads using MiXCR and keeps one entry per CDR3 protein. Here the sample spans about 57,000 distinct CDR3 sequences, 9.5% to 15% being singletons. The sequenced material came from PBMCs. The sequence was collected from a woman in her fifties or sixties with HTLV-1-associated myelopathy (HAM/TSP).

The CDR3 nucleotides read TGCAGTGTTGGTGGGACAGTTGGATACGAGCAGTACTTC. It codes for CSVGGTVGYEQYF. This chain joins TRBV20-1 and TRBJ2-7; 7 nucleotides line up with TRBD1. Losses at the gene ends were 7 bases for V and 4 bases for J; bases not matched to a gene: 10. This CDR3 has 13 amino acids. The germline gives CDR1 DFQATT, CDR2 SNEGSKA (reference sequence).